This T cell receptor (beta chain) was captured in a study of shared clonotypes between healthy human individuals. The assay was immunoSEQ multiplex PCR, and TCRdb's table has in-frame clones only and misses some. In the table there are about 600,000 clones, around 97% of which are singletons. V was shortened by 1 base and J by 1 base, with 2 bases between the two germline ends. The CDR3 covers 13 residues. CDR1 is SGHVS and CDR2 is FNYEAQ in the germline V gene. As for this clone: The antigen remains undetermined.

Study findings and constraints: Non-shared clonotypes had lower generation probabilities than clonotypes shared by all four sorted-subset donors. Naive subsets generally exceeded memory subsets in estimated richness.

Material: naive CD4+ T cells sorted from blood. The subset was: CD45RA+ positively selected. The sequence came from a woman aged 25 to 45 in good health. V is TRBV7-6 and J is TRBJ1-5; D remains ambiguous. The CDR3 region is CASSLESNQPQHF. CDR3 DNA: TGTGCCAGCAGCTTAGAGAGCAATCAGCCCCAGCATTTT.